Given below is one T cell receptor (beta chain) in context. The data derive from a study of T cell responses to AZD1222 COVID-19 vaccine. The V gene's germline CDR1 is LGHDT and CDR2 YNNKEL (reference sequence). Trimming shortened V by 1 base and J by 6 bases, and 9 bases separated the two germline ends. This CDR3 contains 13 residues. Measured with immunoSEQ multiplex PCR; TCRdb has only the in-frame clones, and not every one. Of approximately 140,000 clones listed, under 95% are singletons. The sequence derives from an adult in good health. The sequenced sample was peripheral blood, obtained on day 0 of AZD1222 vaccination. The chain carries TRBV3-1 (or the pseudogene TRBV3-2) and TRBJ1-2; D might be TRBD1 (5 bases). The CDR3 DNA sequence: TGTGCCAGCAGCCAAGTGACAGTGAATGGCTACACCTTC. Encoded protein: CASSQVTVNGYTF.